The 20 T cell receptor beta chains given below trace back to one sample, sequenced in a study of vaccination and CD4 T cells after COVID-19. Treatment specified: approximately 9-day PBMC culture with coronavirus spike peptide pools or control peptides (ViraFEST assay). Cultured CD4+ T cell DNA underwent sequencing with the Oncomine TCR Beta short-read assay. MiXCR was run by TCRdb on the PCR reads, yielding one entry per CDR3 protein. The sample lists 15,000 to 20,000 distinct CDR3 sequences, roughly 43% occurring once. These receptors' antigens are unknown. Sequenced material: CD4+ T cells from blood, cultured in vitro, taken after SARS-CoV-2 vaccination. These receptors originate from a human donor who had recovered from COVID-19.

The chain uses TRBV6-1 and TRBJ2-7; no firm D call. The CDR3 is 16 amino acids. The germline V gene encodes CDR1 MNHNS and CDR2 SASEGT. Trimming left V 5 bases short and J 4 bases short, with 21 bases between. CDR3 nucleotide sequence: TGTGCCAGCAGTCCAAATATACTAACGGATTATTACGAGCAGTACTTC. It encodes CASSPNILTDYYEQYF.

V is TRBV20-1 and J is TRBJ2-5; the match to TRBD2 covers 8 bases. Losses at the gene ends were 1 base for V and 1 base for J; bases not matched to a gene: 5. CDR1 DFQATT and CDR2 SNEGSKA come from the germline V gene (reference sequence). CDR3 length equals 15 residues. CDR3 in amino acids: CSARGEAGGQETQYF. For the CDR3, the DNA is TGCAGTGCTAGAGGGGAGGCGGGAGGCCAAGAGACCCAGTACTTC.

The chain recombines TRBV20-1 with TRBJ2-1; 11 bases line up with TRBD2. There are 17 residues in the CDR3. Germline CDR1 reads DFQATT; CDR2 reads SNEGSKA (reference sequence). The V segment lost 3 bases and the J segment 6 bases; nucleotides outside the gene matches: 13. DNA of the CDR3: TGCAGTGCTAGGGAACTAGCGGGAGCCCGCTCTAGCAATGAGCAGTTCTTC. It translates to CSARELAGARSSNEQFF.

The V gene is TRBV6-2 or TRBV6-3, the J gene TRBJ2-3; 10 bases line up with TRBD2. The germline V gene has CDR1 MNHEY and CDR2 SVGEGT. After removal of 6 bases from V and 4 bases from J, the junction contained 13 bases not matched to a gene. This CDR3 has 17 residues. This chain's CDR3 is CASRSPPSGRGADTQYF. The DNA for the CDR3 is TGTGCCAGCAGATCCCCTCCTAGCGGGAGAGGGGCAGATACGCAGTATTTT.

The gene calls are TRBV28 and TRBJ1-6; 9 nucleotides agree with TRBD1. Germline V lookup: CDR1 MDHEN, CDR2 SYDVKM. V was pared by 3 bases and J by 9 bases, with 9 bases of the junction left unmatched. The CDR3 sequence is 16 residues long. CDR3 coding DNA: TGTGCCAGCAGTTTTGGCATACAGGGGGCGCGTTCACCCCTCCACTTT. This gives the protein CASSFGIQGARSPLHF.

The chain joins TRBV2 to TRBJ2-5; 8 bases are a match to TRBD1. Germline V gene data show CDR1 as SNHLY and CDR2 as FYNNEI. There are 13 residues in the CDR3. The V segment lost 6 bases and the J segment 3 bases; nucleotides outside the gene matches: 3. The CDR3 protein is CASRRGQEETQYF. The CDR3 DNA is TGTGCCAGCAGGCGGGGACAGGAAGAGACCCAGTACTTC.

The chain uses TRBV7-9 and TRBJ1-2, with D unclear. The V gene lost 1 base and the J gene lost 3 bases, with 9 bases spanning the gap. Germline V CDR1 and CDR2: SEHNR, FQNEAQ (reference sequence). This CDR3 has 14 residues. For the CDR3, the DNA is TGTGCCAGCAGCTTAGGCAGGAGTGACTATGGCTACACCTTC. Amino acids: CASSLGRSDYGYTF.

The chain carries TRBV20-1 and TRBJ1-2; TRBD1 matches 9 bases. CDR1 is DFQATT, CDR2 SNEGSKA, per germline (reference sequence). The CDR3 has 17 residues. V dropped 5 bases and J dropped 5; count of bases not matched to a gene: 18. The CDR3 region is CSALRGTGTQAGYGYTF. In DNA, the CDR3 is TGCAGTGCTCTTAGAGGGACAGGGACTCAGGCGGGATATGGCTACACCTTC.

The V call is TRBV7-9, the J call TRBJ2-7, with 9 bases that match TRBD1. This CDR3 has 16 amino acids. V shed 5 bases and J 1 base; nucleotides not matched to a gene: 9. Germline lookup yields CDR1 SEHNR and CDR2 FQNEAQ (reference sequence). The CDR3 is CASSPPGQGVSYEQYF. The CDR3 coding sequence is TGTGCCAGCAGCCCACCGGGACAGGGCGTTTCCTACGAGCAGTACTTC.

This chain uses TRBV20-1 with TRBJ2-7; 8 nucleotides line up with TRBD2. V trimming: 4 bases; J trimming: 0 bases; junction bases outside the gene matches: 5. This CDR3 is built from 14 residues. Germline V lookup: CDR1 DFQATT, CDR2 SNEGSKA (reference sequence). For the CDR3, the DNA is TGCAGTGCTATCGGGACTAGGGACTCCTACGAGCAGTACTTC. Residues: CSAIGTRDSYEQYF.

CDR3 loop: CASSQRRLGDTQYF. CDR3 nucleotides: TGTGCCAGCAGCCAAAGGAGACTTGGAGATACGCAGTATTTT. This sequence joins TRBV14 and TRBJ2-3, with D unresolved. The CDR3 contains 14 residues. In germline, CDR1 is SGHDN, CDR2 FVKESK. The germline V and J ends were trimmed by 2 bases and 5 bases, with 11 bases remaining between them.

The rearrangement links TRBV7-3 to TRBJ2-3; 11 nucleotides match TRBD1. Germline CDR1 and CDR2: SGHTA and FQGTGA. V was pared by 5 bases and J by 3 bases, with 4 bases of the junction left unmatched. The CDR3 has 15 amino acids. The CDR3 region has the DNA TGTGCCAGCAGCCGGGGGACAGGGGGGACAGATACGCAGTATTTT. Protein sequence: CASSRGTGGTDTQYF.

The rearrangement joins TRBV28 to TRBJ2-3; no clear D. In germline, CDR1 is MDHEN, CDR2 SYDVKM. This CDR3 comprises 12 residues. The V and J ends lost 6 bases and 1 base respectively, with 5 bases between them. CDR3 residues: CASRRGTDTQYF. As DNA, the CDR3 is TGTGCCAGCAGGCGAGGCACAGATACGCAGTATTTT.

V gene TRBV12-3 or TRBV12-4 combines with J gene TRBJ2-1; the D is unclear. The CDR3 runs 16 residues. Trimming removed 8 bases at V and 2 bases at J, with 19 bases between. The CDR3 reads CASLHGGRSPYNEQFF. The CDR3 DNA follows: TGTGCCAGCCTTCACGGCGGTAGATCCCCCTACAATGAGCAGTTCTTC.

DNA of the CDR3: TGTGCCACCAGTGATTTGCAGGCAGGGCCCAATGAGCAGTTCTTC. Translating it yields CATSDLQAGPNEQFF. The chain uses TRBV24-1 and TRBJ2-1, with D tentatively TRBD1 (5 bases). V lost 0 bases to trimming and J lost 6 bases, with 11 bases between them. Germline V gene sequence: CDR1 KGHDR, CDR2 SFDVKD. The length of the CDR3 is 15 residues.

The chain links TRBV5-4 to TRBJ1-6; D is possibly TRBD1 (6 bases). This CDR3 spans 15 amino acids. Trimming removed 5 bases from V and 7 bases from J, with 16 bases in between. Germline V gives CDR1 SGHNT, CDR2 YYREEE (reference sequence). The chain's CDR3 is CASSPRRGGNSPLHF. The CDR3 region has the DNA TGTGCCAGCAGTCCCCGCAGGGGAGGCAATTCACCCCTCCACTTT.

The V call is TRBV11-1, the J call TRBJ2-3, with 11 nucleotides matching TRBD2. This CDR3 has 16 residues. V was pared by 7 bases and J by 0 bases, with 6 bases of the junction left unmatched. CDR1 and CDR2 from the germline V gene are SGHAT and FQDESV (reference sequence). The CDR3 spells CASTVLAGASTDTQYF. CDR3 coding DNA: TGTGCCAGCACCGTACTAGCGGGGGCTAGCACAGATACGCAGTATTTT. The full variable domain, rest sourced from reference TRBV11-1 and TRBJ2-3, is EAEVAQSPRYKITEKSQAVAFWCDPISGHATLYWYRQILGQGPELLVQFQDESVVDDSQLPKDRFSAERLKGVDSTLKIQPAELGDSAMYLCASTVLAGASTDTQYFGPGTRLTVL.

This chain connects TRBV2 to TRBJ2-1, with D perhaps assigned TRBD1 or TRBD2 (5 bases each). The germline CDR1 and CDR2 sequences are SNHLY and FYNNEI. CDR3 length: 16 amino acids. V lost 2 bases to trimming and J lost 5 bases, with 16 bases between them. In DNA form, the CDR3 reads TGTGCCAGCAGTGAAACGGGGACCCAAGGGAACAATGAGCAGTTCTTC. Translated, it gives CASSETGTQGNNEQFF.

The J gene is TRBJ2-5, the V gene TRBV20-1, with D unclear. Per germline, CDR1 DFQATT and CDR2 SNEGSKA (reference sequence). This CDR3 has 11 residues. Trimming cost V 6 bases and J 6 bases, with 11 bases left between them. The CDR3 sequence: CSATGLKTQYF. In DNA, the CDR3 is TGCAGTGCCACTGGTCTGAAGACCCAGTACTTC.

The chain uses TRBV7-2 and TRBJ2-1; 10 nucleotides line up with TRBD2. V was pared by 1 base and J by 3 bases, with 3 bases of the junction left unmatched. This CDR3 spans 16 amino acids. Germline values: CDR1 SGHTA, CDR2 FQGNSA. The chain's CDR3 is CASSLVPSGSYNEQFF. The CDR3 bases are TGTGCCAGCAGCTTAGTTCCTAGCGGGAGCTACAATGAGCAGTTCTTC.